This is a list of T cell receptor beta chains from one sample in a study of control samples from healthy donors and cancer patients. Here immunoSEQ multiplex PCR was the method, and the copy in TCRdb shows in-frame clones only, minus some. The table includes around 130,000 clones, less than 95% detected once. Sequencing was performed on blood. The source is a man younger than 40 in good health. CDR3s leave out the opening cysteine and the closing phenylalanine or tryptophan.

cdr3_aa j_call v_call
ASSLGNSNYGYT TRBJ1-2 TRBV28
ASSDRQNTEAF TRBJ1-1 TRBV4-1
ASSPSRALDTQY TRBJ2-3 TRBV4-3
ASRATSGDVSGTQY TRBJ2-5 TRBV2
ASSSSGDQETQY TRBJ2-5 TRBV11-2
ASKWTFTDTQY TRBJ2-3 TRBV2
ASSPQRGNTEAF TRBJ1-1 TRBV7-6
ASSLAGQGAETQY TRBJ2-5 TRBV7-2
ASSWASSQETQY TRBJ2-5 TRBV18
ASSVAPLGTEAF TRBJ1-1 TRBV9
ASSLSGPEAF TRBJ1-1 TRBV7-9
ASSPTFTEAF TRBJ1-1 TRBV18
ASTPVDGNTEAF TRBJ1-1 TRBV28
ASSIKGIGTTYTEAF TRBJ1-1 TRBV25-1
ASSQVSFRGNTGELF TRBJ2-2 TRBV4-1
ASSLGTATGELF TRBJ2-2 TRBV6-2/TRBV6-3
ASSFTVNTEAF TRBJ1-1 TRBV5-1